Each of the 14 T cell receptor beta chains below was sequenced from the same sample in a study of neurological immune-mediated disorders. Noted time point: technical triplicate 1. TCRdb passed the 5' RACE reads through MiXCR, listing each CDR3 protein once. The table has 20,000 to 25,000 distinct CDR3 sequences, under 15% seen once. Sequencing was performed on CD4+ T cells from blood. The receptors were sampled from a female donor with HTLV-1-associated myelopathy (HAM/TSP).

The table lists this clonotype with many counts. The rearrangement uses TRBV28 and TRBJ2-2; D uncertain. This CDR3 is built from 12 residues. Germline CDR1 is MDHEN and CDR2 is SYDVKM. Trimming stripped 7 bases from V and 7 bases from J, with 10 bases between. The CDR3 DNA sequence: TGTGCCAGCATCCGGTTCGACGGGGAGCTGTTTTTT. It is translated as CASIRFDGELFF.

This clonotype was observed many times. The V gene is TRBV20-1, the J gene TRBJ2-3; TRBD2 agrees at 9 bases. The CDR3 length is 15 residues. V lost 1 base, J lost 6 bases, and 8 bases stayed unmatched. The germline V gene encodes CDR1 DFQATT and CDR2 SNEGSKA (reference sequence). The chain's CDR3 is CSARAALAGRDTQYF. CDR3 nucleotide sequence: TGCAGTGCTAGAGCGGCTCTAGCGGGAAGGGATACGCAGTATTTT.

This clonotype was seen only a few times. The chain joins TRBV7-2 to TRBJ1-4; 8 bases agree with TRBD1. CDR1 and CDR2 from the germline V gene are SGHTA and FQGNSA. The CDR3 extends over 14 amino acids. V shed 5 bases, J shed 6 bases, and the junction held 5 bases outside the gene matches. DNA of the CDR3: TGTGCCAGCAGCCTTACAGGGGGATATGAAAAACTGTTTTTT. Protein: CASSLTGGYEKLFF.

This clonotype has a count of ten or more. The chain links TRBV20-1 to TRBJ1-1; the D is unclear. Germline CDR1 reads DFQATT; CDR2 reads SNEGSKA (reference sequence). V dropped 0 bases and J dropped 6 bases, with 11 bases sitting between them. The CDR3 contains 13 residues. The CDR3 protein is CSARDGRVSEAFF. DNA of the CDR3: TGCAGTGCTAGAGATGGCCGGGTCTCTGAAGCTTTCTTT.

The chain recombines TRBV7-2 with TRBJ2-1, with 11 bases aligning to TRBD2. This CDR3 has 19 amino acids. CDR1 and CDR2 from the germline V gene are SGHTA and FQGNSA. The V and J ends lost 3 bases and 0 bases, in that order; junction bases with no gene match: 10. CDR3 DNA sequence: TGTGCCAGCAGCTTCCCGAGGGCTAGCGGGAGGTACTCCTACAATGAGCAGTTCTTC. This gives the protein CASSFPRASGRYSYNEQFF.

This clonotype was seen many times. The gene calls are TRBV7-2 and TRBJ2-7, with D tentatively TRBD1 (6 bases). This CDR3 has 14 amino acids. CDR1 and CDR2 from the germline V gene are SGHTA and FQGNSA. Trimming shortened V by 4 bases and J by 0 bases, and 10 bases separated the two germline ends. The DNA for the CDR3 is TGTGCCAGCAGCTCCCAGGGGAGCTCCTACGAGCAGTACTTC. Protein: CASSSQGSSYEQYF.

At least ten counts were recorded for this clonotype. DNA of the CDR3: TGCGCCAGCAGCTCTGGACAAAGACTTACCTACGAGCAGTACTTC. It encodes CASSSGQRLTYEQYF. This rearrangement joins TRBV5-1 to TRBJ2-7, with a tentative D call TRBD1 (5 bases). The CDR3 loop spans 15 amino acids. CDR1 is SGHRS, CDR2 YFSETQ, per germline. V lost 3 bases to trimming and J lost 2 bases, with 15 bases between them.

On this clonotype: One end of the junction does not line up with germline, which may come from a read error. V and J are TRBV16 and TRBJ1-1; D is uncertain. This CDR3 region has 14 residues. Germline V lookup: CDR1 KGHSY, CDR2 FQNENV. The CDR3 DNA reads TGTGCCATCAGCCAATCATCCAGTGCGGTAGAAGCTTTCTTT. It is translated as CAISQSSSAVEAFF.

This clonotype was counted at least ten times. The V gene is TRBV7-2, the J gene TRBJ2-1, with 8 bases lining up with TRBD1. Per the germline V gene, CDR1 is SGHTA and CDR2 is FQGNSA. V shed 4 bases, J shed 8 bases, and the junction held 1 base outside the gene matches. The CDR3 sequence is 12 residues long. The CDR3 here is CASSSQGDEQFF. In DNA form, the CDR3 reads TGTGCCAGCAGCTCACAGGGGGATGAGCAGTTCTTC. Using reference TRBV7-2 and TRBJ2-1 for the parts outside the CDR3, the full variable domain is GAGVSQSPSNKVTEKGKDVELRCDPISGHTALYWYRQSLGQGLEFLIYFQGNSAPDKSGLPSDRFSAERTGGSVSTLTIQRTQQEDSAVYLCASSSQGDEQFFGPGTRLTVL.

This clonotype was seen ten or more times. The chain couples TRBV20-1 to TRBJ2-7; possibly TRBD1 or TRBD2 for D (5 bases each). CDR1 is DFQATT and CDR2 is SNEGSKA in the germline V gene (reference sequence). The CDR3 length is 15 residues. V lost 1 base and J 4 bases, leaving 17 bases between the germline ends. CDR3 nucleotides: TGCAGTGCTAGAGCAGGTGGGGGTGCGAAATACGAGCAGTACTTC. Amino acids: CSARAGGGAKYEQYF.

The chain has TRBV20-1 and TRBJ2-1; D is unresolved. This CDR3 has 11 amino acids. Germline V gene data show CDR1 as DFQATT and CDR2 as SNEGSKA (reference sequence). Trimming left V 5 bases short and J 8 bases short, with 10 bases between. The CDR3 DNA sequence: TGCAGTGCTTTGGATCGATATGAGCAGTTCTTC. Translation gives CSALDRYEQFF.

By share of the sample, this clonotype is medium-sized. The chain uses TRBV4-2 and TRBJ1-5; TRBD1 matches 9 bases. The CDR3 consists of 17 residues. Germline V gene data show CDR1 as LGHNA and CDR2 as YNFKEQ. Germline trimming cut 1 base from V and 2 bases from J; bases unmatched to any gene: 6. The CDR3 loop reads CASSQVIGQGRNQPQHF. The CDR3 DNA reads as TGTGCCAGCAGCCAAGTAATCGGACAGGGGCGCAATCAGCCCCAGCATTTT.

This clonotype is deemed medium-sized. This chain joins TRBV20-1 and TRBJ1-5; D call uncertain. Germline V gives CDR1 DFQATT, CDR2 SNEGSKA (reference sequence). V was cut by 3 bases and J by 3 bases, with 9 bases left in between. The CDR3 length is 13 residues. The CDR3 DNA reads TGCAGTGCTAGGCCCGGGAACAATCAGCCCCAGCATTTT. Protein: CSARPGNNQPQHF.

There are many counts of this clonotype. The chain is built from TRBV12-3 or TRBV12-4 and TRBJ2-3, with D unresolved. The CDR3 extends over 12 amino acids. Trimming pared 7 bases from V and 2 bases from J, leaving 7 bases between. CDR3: CASTHLTDTQYF. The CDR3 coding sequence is TGTGCCAGCACCCACCTCACAGATACGCAGTATTTT.